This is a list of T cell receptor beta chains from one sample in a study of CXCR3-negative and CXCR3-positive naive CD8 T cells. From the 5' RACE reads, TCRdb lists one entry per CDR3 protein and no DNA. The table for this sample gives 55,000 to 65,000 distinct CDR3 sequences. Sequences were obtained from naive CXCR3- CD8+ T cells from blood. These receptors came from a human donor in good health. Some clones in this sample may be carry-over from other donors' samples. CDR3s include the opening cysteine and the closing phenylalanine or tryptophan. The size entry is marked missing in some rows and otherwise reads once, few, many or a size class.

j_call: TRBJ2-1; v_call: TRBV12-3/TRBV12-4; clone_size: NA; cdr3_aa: CASSLVYYNEQFF
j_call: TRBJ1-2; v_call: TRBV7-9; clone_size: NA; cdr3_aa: CASSSGPYPNYGYTF
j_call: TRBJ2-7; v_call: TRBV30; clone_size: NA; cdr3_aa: CAWSDTSYEQYF
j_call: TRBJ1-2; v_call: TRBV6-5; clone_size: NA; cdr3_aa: CASRPDLGGGDGYTF
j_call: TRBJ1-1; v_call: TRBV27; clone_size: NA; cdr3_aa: CASSFRIANGLVTEAFF
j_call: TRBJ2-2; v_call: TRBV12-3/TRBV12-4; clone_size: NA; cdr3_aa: CASSSGHTGELFF
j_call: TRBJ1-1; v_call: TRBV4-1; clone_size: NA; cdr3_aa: CASSRPAQTEAFF
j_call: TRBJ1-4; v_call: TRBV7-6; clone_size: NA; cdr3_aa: CASSPTGTGANEKLFF
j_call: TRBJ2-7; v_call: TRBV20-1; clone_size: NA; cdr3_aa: CSAIPGLAGVGAYEQYF
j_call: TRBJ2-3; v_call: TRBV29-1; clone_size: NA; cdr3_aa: CSVFWTQGPTDTQYF
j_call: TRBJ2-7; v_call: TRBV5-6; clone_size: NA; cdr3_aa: CASSWTRQEQYF
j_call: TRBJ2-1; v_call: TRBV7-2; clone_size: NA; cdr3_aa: CASSAMSTSGAWNEQFF
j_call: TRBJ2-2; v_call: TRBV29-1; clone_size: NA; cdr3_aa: CSVALARWAGELFF
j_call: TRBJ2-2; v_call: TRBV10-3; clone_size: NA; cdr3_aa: CAIDSSGTAGELFF
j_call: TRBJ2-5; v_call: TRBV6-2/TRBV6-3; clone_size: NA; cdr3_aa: CASSSYRDPKETQYF
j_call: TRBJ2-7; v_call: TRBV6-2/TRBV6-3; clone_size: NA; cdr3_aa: CASSYRDTDEQYF
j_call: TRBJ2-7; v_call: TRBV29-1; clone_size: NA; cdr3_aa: CSVRGTGHYEQYF
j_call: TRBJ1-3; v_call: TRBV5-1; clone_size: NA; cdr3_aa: CASSPGDSLLQGSGNTIYF
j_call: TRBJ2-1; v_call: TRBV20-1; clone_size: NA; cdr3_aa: CSADPGGANEQFF
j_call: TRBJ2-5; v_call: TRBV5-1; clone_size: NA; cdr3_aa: CASSLILAGSETQYF
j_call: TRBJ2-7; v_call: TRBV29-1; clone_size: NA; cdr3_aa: CSARLDRVWSSYEQYF
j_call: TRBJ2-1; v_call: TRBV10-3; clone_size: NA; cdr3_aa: CAISDPDRMNEQFF
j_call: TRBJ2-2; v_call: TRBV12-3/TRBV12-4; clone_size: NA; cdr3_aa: CASSLWLNTGELFF
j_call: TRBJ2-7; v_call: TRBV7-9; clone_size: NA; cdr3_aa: CASSAPAGYEQYF
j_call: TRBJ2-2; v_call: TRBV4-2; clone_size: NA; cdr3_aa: CASSLRTGTGGELFF
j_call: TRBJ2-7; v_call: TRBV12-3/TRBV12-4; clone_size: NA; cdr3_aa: CASDLDPLGPYEQYF
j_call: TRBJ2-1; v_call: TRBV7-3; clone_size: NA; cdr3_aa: CASSLIFLSGAANEQFF
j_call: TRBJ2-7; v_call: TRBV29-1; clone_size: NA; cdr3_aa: CSVDADYEQYF
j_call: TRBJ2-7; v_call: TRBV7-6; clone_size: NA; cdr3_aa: CASSLGGGQQYF
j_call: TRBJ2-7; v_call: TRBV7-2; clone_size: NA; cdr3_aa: CASGFSGGSYEQYF
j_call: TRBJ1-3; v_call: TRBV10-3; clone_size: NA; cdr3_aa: CAISESFQGSFGNTIYF
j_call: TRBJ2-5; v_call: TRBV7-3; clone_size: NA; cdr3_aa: CASSKEGLAGRKEETQYF
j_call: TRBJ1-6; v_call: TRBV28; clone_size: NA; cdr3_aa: CASSLDRGPNSPLHF
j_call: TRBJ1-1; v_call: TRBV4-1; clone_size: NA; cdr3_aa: CASSPEGQVEAFF
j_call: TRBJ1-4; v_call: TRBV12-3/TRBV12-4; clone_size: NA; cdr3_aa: CASSFRRGLEKLFF
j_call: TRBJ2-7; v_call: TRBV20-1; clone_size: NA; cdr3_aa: CSASRPKATGSYSYEQYF
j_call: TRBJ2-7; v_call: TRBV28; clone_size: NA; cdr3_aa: CASCPRALNSYEQYF
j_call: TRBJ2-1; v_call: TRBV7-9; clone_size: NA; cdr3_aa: CASSFRSGTGNEQFF
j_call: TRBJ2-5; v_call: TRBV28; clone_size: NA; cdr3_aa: CASSPGYQGGETQYF
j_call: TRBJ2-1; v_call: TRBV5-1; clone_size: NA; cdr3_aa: CASSFDRGGNEQFF
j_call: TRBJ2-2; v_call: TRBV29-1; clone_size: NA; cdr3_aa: CSAQSTGELFF
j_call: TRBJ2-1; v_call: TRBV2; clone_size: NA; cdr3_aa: CASSEQGRALSYNEQFF
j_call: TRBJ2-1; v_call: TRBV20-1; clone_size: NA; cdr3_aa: CSARDRDSPWNEQFF
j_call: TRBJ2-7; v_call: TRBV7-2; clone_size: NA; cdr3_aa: CASSSRLAGTYEQYF
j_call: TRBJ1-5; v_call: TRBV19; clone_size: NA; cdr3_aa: CASSKTGSNQPQHF
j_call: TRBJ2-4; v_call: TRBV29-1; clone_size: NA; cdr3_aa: CSVEGTNTSKNIQYF
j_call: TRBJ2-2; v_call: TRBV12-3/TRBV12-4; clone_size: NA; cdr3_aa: CASSSSGTGKDNGELFF
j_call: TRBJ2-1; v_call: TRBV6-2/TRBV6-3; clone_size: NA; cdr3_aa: CASSPSLASGGESYNEQFF
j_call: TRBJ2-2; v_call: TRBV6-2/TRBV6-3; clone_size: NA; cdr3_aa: CASSPWEGSVTGELFF
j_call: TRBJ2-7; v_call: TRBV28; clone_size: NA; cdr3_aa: CASRPGTGGRKGYEQYF
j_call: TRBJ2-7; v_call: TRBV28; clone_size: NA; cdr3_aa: CASSHPWPYEQYF
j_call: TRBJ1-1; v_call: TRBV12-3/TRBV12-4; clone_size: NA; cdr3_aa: CASSQGQGVNTEAFF
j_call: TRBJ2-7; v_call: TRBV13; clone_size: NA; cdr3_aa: CASSFGTTPSYEQYF
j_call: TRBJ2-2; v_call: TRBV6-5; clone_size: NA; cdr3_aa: CASSYEGYTGELFF
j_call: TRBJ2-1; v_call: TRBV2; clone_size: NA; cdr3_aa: CASSELAGGPYNEQFF
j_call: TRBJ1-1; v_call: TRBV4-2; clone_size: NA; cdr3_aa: CASSLDGSEAFF
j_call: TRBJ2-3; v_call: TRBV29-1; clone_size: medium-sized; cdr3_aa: CSVGRGQGNYTDTQYF